This T cell receptor beta chain is from a study of PD-1 blockade in classical Hodgkin lymphoma. Every one of the patients relapsed after autologous stem cell transplantation (brentuximab vedotin exposure was variable). General study points: The study reported lower baseline TCR diversity in newly diagnosed patients than in healthy donors. Baseline diversity resembling that of newly diagnosed patients was seen in complete responders. TCR diversity rose significantly by C4D1 in CD4+ but not CD8+ cells.

As concerns this clone: Its antigen is still unknown.

Assay: immunoSEQ multiplex PCR; the TCRdb copy retains only in-frame clones and omits some. The table has around 23,000 clones, roughly 75% seen once; the top ten hold 15% to 20%. Germline V gene sequence: CDR1 SGHTA, CDR2 FQGNSA. The CDR3 has 14 residues. V gave up 5 bases and J gave up 4 bases, with 14 bases separating them. The receptor was isolated from a human donor with classical Hodgkin lymphoma. The specimen was peripheral blood mononuclear cells (PBMCs), collected before the second cycle of nivolumab. The chain joins TRBV7-2 to TRBJ1-2, with D possibly TRBD1 on 5 matching bases. CDR3 residues: CASSHQKGRYGYTF. The CDR3 bases are TGTGCCAGCAGCCACCAAAAGGGACGCTATGGCTACACCTTC. Looking up the rest from reference TRBV7-2 and TRBJ1-2 gives the full variable domain: GAGVSQSPSNKVTEKGKDVELRCDPISGHTALYWYRQSLGQGLEFLIYFQGNSAPDKSGLPSDRFSAERTGGSVSTLTIQRTQQEDSAVYLCASSHQKGRYGYTFGSGTRLTVV.